What follows are 17 T cell receptor beta chains derived from one specimen sequenced in a study of molecular identifiers for immune sequencing clone quantification. TCRdb passed the PCR reads through MiXCR, listing each CDR3 protein once. The sample lists a few hundred thousand distinct CDR3 sequences, about 22% seen once, with 0.7% to 0.95% in the top ten. Sequenced: naive CD8+ T cells from blood, with Jurkat cell RNA spiked in. Subset specified: FACS-sorted CD8+CD4-CCR7+CD45RA+ naive T cells. The receptors here all came from a human donor in good health. Some libraries in this study had Jurkat cell RNA spiked in.

This clonotype was counted a few times. This rearrangement joins TRBV4-1 to TRBJ2-3; 8 positions agree with TRBD1. This CDR3 is 17 amino acids long. Germline lookup yields CDR1 MGHRA and CDR2 YSYEKL. J was trimmed by 1 base and V by 2 bases; bases with no gene match: 8. CDR3 region: CASSQLQGAGGTDTQYF. CDR3 bases: TGCGCCAGCAGCCAACTTCAGGGGGCAGGTGGCACAGATACGCAGTATTTT.

The V and J genes are TRBV2 and TRBJ2-5, with TRBD2 matching 9 bases. The CDR3 sequence is 15 residues long. After removal of 6 bases from V and 3 bases from J, the junction contained 8 bases not matched to a gene. Germline CDR1 SNHLY, CDR2 FYNNEI. As DNA, the CDR3 is TGTGCCAGCAGGGAAATAGCGGGGGCAAAAGAGACCCAGTACTTC. It codes for CASREIAGAKETQYF.

This chain joins TRBV6-5 and TRBJ2-7; 10 positions match TRBD2. The V segment lost 0 bases and the J segment 3 bases; nucleotides outside the gene matches: 5. Germline CDR1 is MNHEY and CDR2 is SVGAGI. The CDR3 spans 16 residues. The CDR3 here is CASSYSASGSIYEQYF. CDR3 DNA sequence: TGTGCCAGCAGTTACTCGGCTAGCGGGAGCATCTACGAGCAGTACTTC.

Turning to this clonotype: One base away lies a much larger clone, so this may be a sequencing read error. The chain is built from TRBV7-9 and TRBJ2-3, with D possibly being TRBD2 (6 bases). The CDR3 sequence is 16 residues long. CDR1 SEHNR and CDR2 FQNEAQ come from the germline V gene (reference sequence). The chain's CDR3 is CASSPDRSTSTDAQYF. The CDR3 bases are TGTGCCAGCAGCCCAGACCGGTCCACTAGCACAGATGCGCAGTATTTT.

This chain connects TRBV11-2 to TRBJ2-5; TRBD2 aligns across 11 bases. Looked up from germline, CDR1 is SGHAT and CDR2 is FQNNGV. The CDR3 contains 16 residues. V trimming: 5 bases; J trimming: 0 bases; junction bases outside the gene matches: 5. The CDR3 here is CASSPATSGDQETQYF. The CDR3, as DNA: TGTGCCAGCAGCCCCGCGACTAGCGGGGACCAAGAGACCCAGTACTTC.

This clonotype was counted at least ten times. This chain uses TRBV29-1 with TRBJ2-7; maybe TRBD2 (5 bases). Between the trimmed V and J ends, which lost 4 bases and 5 bases, there was a span of 12 bases. CDR1 and CDR2 (germline): SQVTM, ANQGSEA. The CDR3 runs to 12 residues. The CDR3 sequence: CSVAKDGDEQYF. The CDR3 region has the DNA TGCAGCGTTGCGAAGGACGGGGACGAGCAGTACTTC.

Ten or more counts support this clonotype. The rearrangement links TRBV27 to TRBJ2-5; tentative D call: TRBD2 (6 bases). Trimming took off 5 bases at V and 4 bases at J, with 17 bases between the two ends. CDR1 and CDR2 from the germline V gene are MNHEY and SMNVEV (reference sequence). The CDR3 is 15 residues long. In nucleotides, the CDR3 is TGTGCCAGCAGTACCCGAAGTGGGGGGAGAGAGACCCAGTACTTC. Protein product: CASSTRSGGRETQYF.

About this clonotype: It may be a read error: a sequence one base away is much more abundant. Without the conserved terminal phenylalanine or tryptophan, this CDR3 likely stems from a read error. The chain combines TRBV5-4 with TRBJ2-1; possible D gene TRBD1, 5 bases. Germline V gene sequence: CDR1 SGHNT, CDR2 YYREEE (reference sequence). This CDR3 has 14 residues. V gave up 1 base and J gave up 8 bases, with 13 bases separating them. The chain's CDR3 is CASSLFLRAHEQFL. CDR3 DNA sequence: TGTGCCAGCAGCTTGTTCCTCAGGGCGCATGAGCAGTTCTTG.

This clonotype was counted at least ten times. This rearrangement joins TRBV6-2 or TRBV6-3 to TRBJ2-7; D not resolved. This CDR3 region has 13 residues. The germline V gene has CDR1 MNHEY and CDR2 SVGEGT. V was pared by 0 bases and J by 2 bases, with 5 bases between. CDR3 protein: CASSYSWAYEQYF. DNA of the CDR3: TGTGCCAGCAGTTACTCGTGGGCCTACGAGCAGTACTTC.

In its sample, this clonotype was seen a few times. V gene TRBV18 combines with J gene TRBJ2-7; a possible D gene is TRBD1 (6 bases). Germline V gene lookup returns CDR1 KGHSH and CDR2 LQKENI. This CDR3 contains 15 residues. V was clipped by 1 base and J by 0 bases, with 10 bases between them. The CDR3 bases are TGTGCCAGCTCACCACGGGGGCAGAGCTCCTACGAGCAGTACTTC. It encodes CASSPRGQSSYEQYF.

As regards this clonotype: A much larger clonotype is one base distant, so this may be a read error. The chain links TRBV7-2 to TRBJ1-5, with unresolved D. Trimming left V 3 bases short and J 3 bases short, with 18 bases between. CDR1 SGHTA and CDR2 FQGNSA come from the germline V gene. This CDR3 comprises 17 residues. CDR3 residues: CASSFGRSNHTNQPQHF. The DNA of the CDR3 is TGTGCCAGCAGCTTTGGTCGGAGCAATCATACCAATCAGCCCCAGCATTTT.

This clonotype was detected many times. The gene calls are TRBV7-2 and TRBJ1-5, with a possible D match to TRBD1 (6 bases). This CDR3 is 16 amino acids long. Between the trimmed V and J ends, which lost 5 bases and 2 bases, there was a span of 16 bases. Germline assignment: CDR1 SGHTA and CDR2 FQGNSA. As DNA, the CDR3 is TGTGCCAGCAGCGCGAGCAGGGGTTTTGGCAATCAGCCCCAGCATTTT. It specifies CASSASRGFGNQPQHF. Drawing the rest from reference TRBV7-2 and TRBJ1-5, the complete variable domain is GAGVSQSPSNKVTEKGKDVELRCDPISGHTALYWYRQSLGQGLEFLIYFQGNSAPDKSGLPSDRFSAERTGGSVSTLTIQRTQQEDSAVYLCASSASRGFGNQPQHFGDGTRLSIL.

There are a few counts of this clonotype. This chain uses TRBV12-3 or TRBV12-4 with TRBJ2-3, with 8 bases matching TRBD2. CDR3 length: 15 residues. V gave up 8 bases and J gave up 4 bases; unmatched junction bases: 11. The CDR3 reads CASQVREGRADTQYF. DNA for the CDR3: TGTGCCAGCCAAGTCCGGGAGGGCCGTGCAGATACGCAGTATTTT.

The sample holds a few counts of this clonotype. This rearrangement joins TRBV9 to TRBJ2-3; 13 bases match TRBD2. CDR1 and CDR2 from the germline V gene are SGDLS and YYNGEE. The V segment lost 4 bases and the J segment 4 bases; nucleotides outside the gene matches: 9. The CDR3 consists of 17 residues. CDR3 sequence (DNA): TGTGCCAGCAGCCCCTTTACTAGCGGGGGGGCCGCAGATACGCAGTATTTT. This encodes CASSPFTSGGAADTQYF.

The sample holds a few counts of this clonotype. V is TRBV6-2 or TRBV6-3 and J is TRBJ2-5; TRBD2 might be the D (5 bases). The germline CDR1 and CDR2 sequences are MNHEY and SVGEGT. The CDR3 is 15 residues long. V lost 1 base and J lost 0, with 9 bases in between. The CDR3 is CASSYLRENQETQYF. CDR3 bases: TGTGCCAGCAGTTACTTGAGGGAAAACCAAGAGACCCAGTACTTC.

This clonotype was counted ten times or more. The chain carries TRBV19 and TRBJ2-7; D is unresolved. V lost 3 bases and J lost 2, with 11 bases in between. The germline CDR1 and CDR2 sequences are LNHDA and SQIVND (reference sequence). This CDR3 is 14 amino acids long. The CDR3 here is CASSIAGLTYEQYF. Written as DNA, the CDR3 is TGTGCCAGTAGTATCGCCGGATTAACCTACGAGCAGTACTTC.

The CDR3 sequence: CASRGGQGGYSPLHF. CDR3 in DNA: TGTGCCAGCAGGGGCGGCCAGGGAGGGTATTCACCCCTCCACTTT. The chain uses TRBV27 and TRBJ1-6, with a tentative D call TRBD1 (5 bases). The length of the CDR3 is 15 residues. V shed 6 bases and J shed 8 bases, with 17 bases lying between them. Per germline, CDR1 MNHEY and CDR2 SMNVEV (reference sequence).